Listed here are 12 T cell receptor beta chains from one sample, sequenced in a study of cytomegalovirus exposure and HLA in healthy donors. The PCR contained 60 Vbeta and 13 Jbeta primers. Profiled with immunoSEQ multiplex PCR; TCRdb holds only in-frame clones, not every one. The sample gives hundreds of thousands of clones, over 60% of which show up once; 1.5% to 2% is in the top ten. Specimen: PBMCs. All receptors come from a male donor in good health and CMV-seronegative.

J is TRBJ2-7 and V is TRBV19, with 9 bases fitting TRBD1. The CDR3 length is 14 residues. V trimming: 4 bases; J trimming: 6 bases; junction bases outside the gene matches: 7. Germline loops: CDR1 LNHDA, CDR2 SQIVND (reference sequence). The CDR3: CASSRAGTGTEQYF. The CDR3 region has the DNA TGTGCCAGTAGTAGAGCCGGGACAGGGACCGAGCAGTACTTC.

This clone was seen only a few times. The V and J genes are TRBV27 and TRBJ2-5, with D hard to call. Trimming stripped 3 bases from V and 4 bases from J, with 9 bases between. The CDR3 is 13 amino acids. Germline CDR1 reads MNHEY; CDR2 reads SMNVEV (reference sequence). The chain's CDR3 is CASSLAGRETQYF. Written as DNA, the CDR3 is TGTGCCAGCAGTTTGGCAGGCCGAGAGACCCAGTACTTC.

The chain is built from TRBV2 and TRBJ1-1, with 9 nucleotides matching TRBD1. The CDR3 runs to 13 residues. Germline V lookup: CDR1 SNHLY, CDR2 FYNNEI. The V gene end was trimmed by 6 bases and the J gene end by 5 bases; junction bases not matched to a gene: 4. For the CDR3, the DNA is TGTGCCAGCAGCCTCGGACAGGGGACTGAAGCTTTCTTT. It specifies CASSLGQGTEAFF.

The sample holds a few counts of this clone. This CDR3 is CASSQDRGTLNYGYTF. In DNA, the CDR3 is TGCGCCAGCAGCCAAGATAGGGGGACCCTTAACTATGGCTACACCTTC. J is TRBJ1-2 and V is TRBV4-3, with D possibly matching TRBD1 (6 bases). CDR1 and CDR2 (germline): LGHNA, YSLEER. This CDR3 comprises 16 residues. Trimming cost V 0 bases and J 1 base, with 12 bases left between them.

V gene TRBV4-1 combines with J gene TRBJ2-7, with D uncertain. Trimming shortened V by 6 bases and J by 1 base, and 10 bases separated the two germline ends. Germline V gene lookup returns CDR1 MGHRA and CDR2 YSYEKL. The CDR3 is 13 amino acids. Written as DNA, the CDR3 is TGCGCCAGCAGTGTCGAGCATTCCTACGAGCAGTACTTC. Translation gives CASSVEHSYEQYF.

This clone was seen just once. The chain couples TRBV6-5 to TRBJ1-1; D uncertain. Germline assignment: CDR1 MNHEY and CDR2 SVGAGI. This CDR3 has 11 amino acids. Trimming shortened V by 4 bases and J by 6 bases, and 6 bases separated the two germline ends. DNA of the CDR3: TGTGCCAGCAGTTCCATGTCTGAAGCTTTCTTT. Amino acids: CASSSMSEAFF.

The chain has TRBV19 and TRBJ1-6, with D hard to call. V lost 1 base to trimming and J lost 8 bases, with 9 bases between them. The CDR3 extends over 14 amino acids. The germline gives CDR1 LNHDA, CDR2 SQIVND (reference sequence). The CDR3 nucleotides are TGTGCCAGTAGTATAGCGGCAGGTGATTCACCCCTCCACTTT. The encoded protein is CASSIAAGDSPLHF.

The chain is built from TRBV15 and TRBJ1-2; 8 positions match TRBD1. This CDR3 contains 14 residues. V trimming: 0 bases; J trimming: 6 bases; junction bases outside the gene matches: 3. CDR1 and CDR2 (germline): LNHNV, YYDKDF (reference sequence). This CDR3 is CATSRDRTGNGYTF. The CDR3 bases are TGTGCCACCAGCAGAGATCGGACAGGGAATGGCTACACCTTC.

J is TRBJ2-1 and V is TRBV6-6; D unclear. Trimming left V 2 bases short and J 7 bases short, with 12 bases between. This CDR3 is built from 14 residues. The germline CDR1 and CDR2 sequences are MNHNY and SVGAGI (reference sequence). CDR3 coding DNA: TGTGCCAGCAGTTACGAGCCCTTAATGAATGAGCAGTTCTTC. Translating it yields CASSYEPLMNEQFF.

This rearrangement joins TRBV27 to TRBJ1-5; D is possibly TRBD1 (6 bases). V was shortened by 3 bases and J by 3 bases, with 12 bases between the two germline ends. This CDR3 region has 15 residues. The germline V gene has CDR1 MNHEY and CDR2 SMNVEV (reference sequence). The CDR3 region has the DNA TGTGCCAGCAGTTTTGGGGCGGGGGCCAATCAGCCCCAGCATTTT. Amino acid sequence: CASSFGAGANQPQHF.

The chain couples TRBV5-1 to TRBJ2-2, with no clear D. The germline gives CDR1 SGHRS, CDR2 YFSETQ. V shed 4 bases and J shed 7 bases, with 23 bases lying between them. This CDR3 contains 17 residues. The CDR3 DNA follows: TGCGCCAGCAGCCCTAACTTAGCAGCCCGAGTAGGCGGGGAGCTGTTTTTT. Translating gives CASSPNLAARVGGELFF.

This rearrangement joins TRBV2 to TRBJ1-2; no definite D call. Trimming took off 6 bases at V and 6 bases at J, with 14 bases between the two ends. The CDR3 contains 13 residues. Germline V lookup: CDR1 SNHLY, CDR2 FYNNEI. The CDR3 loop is CASRGTAGDGYTF. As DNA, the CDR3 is TGTGCCAGCAGAGGTACCGCAGGCGATGGCTACACCTTC.